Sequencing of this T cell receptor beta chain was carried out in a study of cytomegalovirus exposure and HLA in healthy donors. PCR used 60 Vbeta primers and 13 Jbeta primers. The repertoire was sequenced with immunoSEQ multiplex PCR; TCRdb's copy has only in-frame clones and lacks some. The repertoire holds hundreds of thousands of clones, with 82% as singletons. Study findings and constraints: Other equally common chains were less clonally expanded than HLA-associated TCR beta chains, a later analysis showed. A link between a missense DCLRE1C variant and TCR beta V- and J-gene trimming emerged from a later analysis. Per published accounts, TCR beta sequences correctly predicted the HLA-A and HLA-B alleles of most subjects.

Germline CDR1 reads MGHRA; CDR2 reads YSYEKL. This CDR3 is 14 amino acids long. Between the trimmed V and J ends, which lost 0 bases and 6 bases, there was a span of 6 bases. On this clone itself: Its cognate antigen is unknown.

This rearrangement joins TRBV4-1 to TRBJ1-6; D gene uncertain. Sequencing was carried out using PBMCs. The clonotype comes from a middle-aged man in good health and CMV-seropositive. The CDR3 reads CASSQDRFNSPLHF. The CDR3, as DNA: TGCGCCAGCAGCCAAGACAGGTTTAATTCACCCCTCCACTTT.